The 14 T cell receptor beta chains below come from one sample, sequenced in a study of identical twins listed by TCRdb under 2016. The receptor library was made with 5' RACE. Data came from an Illumina HiSeq 2000. TCRdb handled the public reads itself, with Q25 trimming in fastp and clone calling in MiXCR, and kept productive beta chains. Under each unique CDR3 protein, matching rows form one entry showing the most common genes and DNA. Here the sample has fewer than 650,000 distinct CDR3 sequences; roughly 9.9% occur a single time. Around 3.1% of the sample is in the top ten clones. This sample also appeared in a second study, on yellow fever vaccine responses in identical twins.

Sequenced: PBMCs. The receptors shown here come from a young woman in good health.

This chain connects TRBV2 to TRBJ2-6; D uncertain. This CDR3 has 14 residues. The germline V gene has CDR1 SNHLY and CDR2 FYNNEI. V gave up 3 bases and J gave up 4 bases, with 7 bases separating them. CDR3 residues: CASSDWRGANVLTF. The CDR3 DNA sequence: TGTGCCAGCAGTGATTGGCGGGGGGCCAACGTCCTGACTTTC. Complete variable domain (other parts from reference TRBV2 and TRBJ2-6): EPEVTQTPSHQVTQMGQEVILRCVPISNHLYFYWYRQILGQKVEFLVSFYNNEISEKSEIFDDQFSVERPDGSNFTLKIRSTKLEDSAMYFCASSDWRGANVLTFGAGSRLTVL.

The chain links TRBV4-3 to TRBJ2-2, with unresolved D. Trimming pared 1 base from V and 5 bases from J, leaving 2 bases between. CDR3 length: 12 residues. Germline V lookup: CDR1 LGHNA, CDR2 YSLEER. This chain's CDR3 is CASSQVTGELFF. DNA of the CDR3: TGCGCCAGCAGCCAAGTTACCGGGGAGCTGTTTTTT.

This clonotype was counted at least ten times. The chain has TRBV7-2 and TRBJ2-4, with no clear D. The V end lost 5 bases, the J end lost 7 bases, and 9 bases lay between the germline ends. Per germline, CDR1 SGHTA and CDR2 FQGNSA. This CDR3 region has 12 residues. The CDR3 loop is CASSTAANIQYF. DNA for the CDR3: TGTGCCAGCAGCACAGCCGCGAACATTCAGTACTTC.

A few counts support this clonotype. The gene calls are TRBV6-2 or TRBV6-3 and TRBJ2-3, with 8 bases matching TRBD2. The J segment lost 7 bases and the V segment lost 2 bases, leaving 14 bases of the junction unmatched. This CDR3 contains 17 residues. CDR1 is MNHEY and CDR2 is SVGEGT in the germline V gene. The CDR3 region has the DNA TGTGCCAGCAGTTACCGAACCTTCGGGAGGGCGATAAATACGCAGTATTTT. Its protein is CASSYRTFGRAINTQYF.

This clonotype was picked up a small number of times. CDR3 nucleotides: TGTGCCAGCAGCGTAGATGACGACTACAATGAGCAGTTCTTC. Its translation: CASSVDDDYNEQFF. The rearrangement joins TRBV9 to TRBJ2-1; no firm D call. Germline V lookup: CDR1 SGDLS, CDR2 YYNGEE. The CDR3 loop spans 14 amino acids. The ends were cut back, 0 bases at V and 3 bases at J, with 7 bases in the middle.

This clonotype has only a few counts. The rearrangement links TRBV20-1 to TRBJ2-1; TRBD2 aligns across 8 bases. J lost 8 bases, V lost 0 bases, and 9 bases had no gene match. Germline CDR1 reads DFQATT; CDR2 reads SNEGSKA (reference sequence). This CDR3 contains 15 residues. The CDR3 sequence is CSARDGGRNAYEQFF. The CDR3 coding sequence is TGCAGTGCTAGAGATGGCGGGAGGAATGCCTATGAGCAGTTCTTC.

V and J are TRBV12-3 or TRBV12-4 and TRBJ2-7; a possible D gene is TRBD2 (5 bases). This CDR3 contains 16 residues. The ends were cut back, 3 bases at V and 6 bases at J, with 21 bases in the middle. This CDR3 is CASSFSPSGLSGEQYF. CDR3 coding DNA: TGTGCCAGCAGTTTTTCCCCCAGCGGTCTCTCGGGCGAGCAGTACTTC.

This clonotype was counted at least ten times. This chain connects TRBV20-1 to TRBJ2-6, with 7 bases aligning to TRBD1. Germline CDR1 and CDR2: DFQATT and SNEGSKA (reference sequence). The CDR3 spans 17 residues. V lost 3 bases, J lost 1 base, and 9 bases stayed unmatched. CDR3 in DNA: TGCAGTGCTAGCCCGGGACAGAGCTTATCTGGGGCCAACGTCCTGACTTTC. Its translation is CSASPGQSLSGANVLTF.

This clonotype was found many times. The DNA of the CDR3 is TGTGCCAGCAGTTTATCATCGGCTGGTGAAGCTTTCTTT. Protein sequence: CASSLSSAGEAFF. The chain joins TRBV27 to TRBJ1-1; the D is unclear. Deletions cut 0 bases from V and 7 bases from J, with 9 bases between. CDR1 is MNHEY and CDR2 is SMNVEV in the germline V gene (reference sequence). This CDR3 spans 13 amino acids.

Details on this clonotype: Germline is not matched at one junction end, which may reflect a read error. This sequence joins TRBV7-9 and TRBJ2-3; 10 bases are a match to TRBD2. The CDR3 totals 16 residues. Per the germline V gene, CDR1 is SEHNR and CDR2 is FQNEAQ (reference sequence). CDR3 DNA: TGTGCCAGCATCTTAGTCCTAGCGGGGGAGACAGATACGCAGTATTTT. Translating it yields CASILVLAGETDTQYF.

The table lists this clonotype with many counts. CDR3: CSANKEETGKWTDTQYF. The CDR3 DNA reads as TGCAGTGCCAACAAAGAAGAGACAGGGAAATGGACAGATACGCAGTATTTT. The V gene is TRBV20-1, the J gene TRBJ2-3, with 7 bases matching TRBD1. Germline CDR1 DFQATT, CDR2 SNEGSKA (reference sequence). CDR3 length: 17 amino acids. V shed 6 bases, J shed 3 bases, and the junction held 18 bases outside the gene matches.

This clonotype was seen repeatedly, ten times or more. The chain recombines TRBV6-1 with TRBJ2-2; no clear D gene. Trimming took 7 bases from V and 0 from J, leaving 9 bases between them. Germline assignment: CDR1 MNHNS and CDR2 SASEGT. CDR3 size: 14 residues. As DNA, the CDR3 is TGTGCCAGCATGACGTCTGCGAACACCGGGGAGCTGTTTTTT. Protein product: CASMTSANTGELFF.

This clonotype was counted only a few times. The CDR3 coding sequence is TGTGCCAGCAGCTTATTCGTTACGGACCCGGGACAGGGGGCGAGGAACACCGGGGAGCTGTTTTTT. This gives the protein CASSLFVTDPGQGARNTGELFF. V gene TRBV7-3 combines with J gene TRBJ2-2; 12 bases align to TRBD1. Germline V lookup: CDR1 SGHTA, CDR2 FQGTGA. The J segment lost 1 base and the V segment lost 2 bases, leaving 17 bases of the junction unmatched. The CDR3 extends over 22 amino acids.

This chain joins TRBV10-3 and TRBJ2-1; TRBD2 matches 10 bases. The V gene end was trimmed by 4 bases and the J gene end by 5 bases; junction bases not matched to a gene: 17. This CDR3 has 19 amino acids. Germline values: CDR1 ENHRY, CDR2 SYGVKD. The CDR3 loop is CAISGQSRGKGLADNEQFF. The CDR3 DNA follows: TGTGCCATCAGTGGCCAGAGTAGAGGGAAAGGACTAGCGGACAATGAGCAGTTCTTC.